This TCR beta chain was profiled in a study of control samples from healthy donors and cancer patients (TCRdb year 2020). Comments on this clone: No cognate antigen has been identified for it. No base quality values were provided; no much bigger clone lies one nucleotide off.

The protocol used for the library was the immunoSEQ multiplex PCR assay. What TCRdb holds here is the immuneACCESS table cut down to in-frame rearrangements. Part of the clones is not present; checked against another copy, under half of the missing clones reflect an unresolved V gene, and the others are unexplained. The sample table contains 110,000 or so clones; only one count was recorded for roughly 90% of them. The top ten clonotypes cover approximately 18% of the sample. The clonotype originates from a woman aged 45-60 years in good health. The sequencing sample was made of blood.

This receptor has the CDR3 CASGSQSSPLHF. The nucleotides read TGTGCTAGTGGTTCGCAGAGTTCACCCCTCCACTTT. The sequence joins TRBV12-5 to TRBJ1-6; no D gene call is confident. The CDR3, cysteine through phenylalanine, is 12 amino acids long. CDR3 DNA only is kept here, 36 bases in frame from base 1. The germline V gene sets CDR1 to LGHNT and CDR2 to FRNRAP. Trimming at the junction amounts to 4 bases on V and 9 bases on J, and the germline ends lie 7 bases apart. Reference TRBV12-5 and TRBJ1-6 proteins supply the regions before and after the CDR3; the full variable domain is: DARVTQTPRHKVTEMGQEVTMRCQPILGHNTVFWYRQTMMQGLELLAYFRNRAPLDDSGMPKDRFSAEMPDATLATLKIQPSEPRDSAVYFCASGSQSSPLHFGNGTRLTVT.